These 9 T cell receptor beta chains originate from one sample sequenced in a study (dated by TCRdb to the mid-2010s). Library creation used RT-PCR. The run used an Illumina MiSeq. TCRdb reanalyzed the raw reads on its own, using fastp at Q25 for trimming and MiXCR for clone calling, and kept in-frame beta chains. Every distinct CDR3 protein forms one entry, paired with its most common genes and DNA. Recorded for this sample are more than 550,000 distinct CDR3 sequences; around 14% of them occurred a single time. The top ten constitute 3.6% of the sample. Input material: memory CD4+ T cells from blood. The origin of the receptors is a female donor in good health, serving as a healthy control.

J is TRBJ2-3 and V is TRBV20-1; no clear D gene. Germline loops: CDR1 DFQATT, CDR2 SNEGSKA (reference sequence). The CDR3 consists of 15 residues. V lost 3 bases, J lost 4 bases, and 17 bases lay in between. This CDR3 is CSASDSESGADTQYF. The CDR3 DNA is TGCAGTGCTAGTGATTCGGAGTCGGGCGCAGATACGCAGTATTTT.

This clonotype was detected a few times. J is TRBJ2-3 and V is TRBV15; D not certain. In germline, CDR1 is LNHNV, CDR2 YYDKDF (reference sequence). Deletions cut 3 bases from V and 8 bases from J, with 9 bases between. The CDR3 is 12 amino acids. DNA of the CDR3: TGTGCCACCAGCAGCCAGTCTGGTACGCAGTATTTT. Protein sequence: CATSSQSGTQYF.

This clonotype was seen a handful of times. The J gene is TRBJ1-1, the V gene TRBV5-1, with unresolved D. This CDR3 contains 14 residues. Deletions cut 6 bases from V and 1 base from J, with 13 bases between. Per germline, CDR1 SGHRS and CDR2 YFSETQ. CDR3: CASKVDTQNTEAFF. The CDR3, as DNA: TGCGCCAGCAAAGTTGACACACAGAACACTGAAGCTTTCTTT.

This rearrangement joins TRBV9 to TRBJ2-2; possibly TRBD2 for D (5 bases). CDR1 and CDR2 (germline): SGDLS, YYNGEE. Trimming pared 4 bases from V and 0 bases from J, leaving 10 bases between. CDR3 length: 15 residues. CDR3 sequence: CASSPRGTNTGELFF. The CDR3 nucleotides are TGTGCCAGCAGCCCACGAGGGACGAACACCGGGGAGCTGTTTTTT.

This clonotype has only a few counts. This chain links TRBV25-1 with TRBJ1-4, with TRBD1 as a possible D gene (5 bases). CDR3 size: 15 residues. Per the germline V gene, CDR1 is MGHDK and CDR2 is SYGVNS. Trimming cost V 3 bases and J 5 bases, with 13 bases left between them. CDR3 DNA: TGTGCCAGCAGTGACACCGGGACCCACAATGAAAAACTGTTTTTT. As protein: CASSDTGTHNEKLFF.

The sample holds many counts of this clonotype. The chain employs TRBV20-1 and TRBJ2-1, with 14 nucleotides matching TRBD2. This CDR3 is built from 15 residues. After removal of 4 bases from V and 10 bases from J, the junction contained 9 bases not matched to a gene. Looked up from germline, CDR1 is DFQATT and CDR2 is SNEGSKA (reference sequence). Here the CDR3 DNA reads TGCAGTGCTAAGGCGGGGGGACTAGCGGGAGTAGAGCAGTTCTTC. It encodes CSAKAGGLAGVEQFF.

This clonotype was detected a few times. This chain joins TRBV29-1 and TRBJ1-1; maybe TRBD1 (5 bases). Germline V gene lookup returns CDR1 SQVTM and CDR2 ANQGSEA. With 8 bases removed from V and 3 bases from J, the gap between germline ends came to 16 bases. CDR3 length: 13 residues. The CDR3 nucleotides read TGCAGCTATGCCGCCGGCAGGGACACTGAAGCTTTCTTT. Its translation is CSYAAGRDTEAFF.

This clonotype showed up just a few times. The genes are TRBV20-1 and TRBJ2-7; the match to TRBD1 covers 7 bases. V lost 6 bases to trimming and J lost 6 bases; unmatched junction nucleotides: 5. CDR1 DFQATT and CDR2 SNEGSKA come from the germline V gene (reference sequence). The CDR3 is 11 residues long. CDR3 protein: CSARQGAEQYF. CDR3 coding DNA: TGCAGTGCCCGACAGGGAGCCGAGCAGTACTTC.

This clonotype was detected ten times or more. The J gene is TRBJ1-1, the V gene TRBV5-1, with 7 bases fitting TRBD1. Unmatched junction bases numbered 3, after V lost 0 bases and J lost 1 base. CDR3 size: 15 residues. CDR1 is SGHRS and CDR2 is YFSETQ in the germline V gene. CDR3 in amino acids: CASSLEGARNTEAFF. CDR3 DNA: TGCGCCAGCAGCTTGGAGGGGGCCAGGAACACTGAAGCTTTCTTT.